The rows below give T cell receptor beta chains drawn from one sample of a study of T cells in Graves' hyperthyroidism and ophthalmopathy. One entry per CDR3 protein results from TCRdb running MiXCR on the multiplex PCR reads. This table holds about 210,000 distinct CDR3 sequences, about a sixth found once. What was sequenced was blood. Receptors originate from a man in his fifties or sixties with Graves' hyperthyroidism. Both conserved end residues are part of each CDR3. The D gene is left open where the match is weak.

cdr3_aa v_call d_call j_call
CASSQLVDTQYF TRBV7-2 - TRBJ2-3
CASSEWAGGLVNTEAFF TRBV2 TRBD1 TRBJ1-1
CASSLTGTGGRRRTDTQYF TRBV7-8 TRBD1 TRBJ2-3
CASSVDDGGYEQFF TRBV9 - TRBJ2-1
CASSPSTGRGTGELFF TRBV11-2 - TRBJ2-2
CASSYTTPGLVTDTQYF TRBV6-5 TRBD2 TRBJ2-3
CASSQQTLAYSGANVLTF TRBV28 - TRBJ2-6
CASSLSYWTSGRGYEQFF TRBV28 TRBD2 TRBJ2-1
CASARGDTQYF TRBV6-2/TRBV6-3 - TRBJ2-3
CASGSEGQNTEAFF TRBV19 - TRBJ1-1
CASSLNAAVSYEQYF TRBV11-1 - TRBJ2-7
CASSAKWGQEKNIQYF TRBV28 TRBD1 TRBJ2-4
CASSSRLAGGSETQYF TRBV7-2 TRBD2 TRBJ2-5
CASSGQGRVYGYTF TRBV9 TRBD1 TRBJ1-2
CASSYSGQGIETQYF TRBV6-2/TRBV6-3 TRBD1 TRBJ2-5
CASSFSGRLQSYEQYF TRBV7-8 TRBD2 TRBJ2-7
CARPGGQLWLAEQYF TRBV24-1 TRBD1 TRBJ2-7
CSATLFSGSNTDTQYF TRBV20-1 TRBD2 TRBJ2-3
CASSENLGDTQYF TRBV2 - TRBJ2-3
CASSWTGFDSPLHF TRBV7-6 TRBD1 TRBJ1-6
CASSQAFGPGEQYF TRBV7-9 - TRBJ2-7
CASSEGIPSYNEQFF TRBV6-1 - TRBJ2-1
CASMRDRQGRNQPQHF TRBV6-1 - TRBJ1-5
CASSPDLRELFF TRBV3-1 - TRBJ2-2
CASSQDKVAGTDYSNQPQHF TRBV4-2 TRBD1 TRBJ1-5
CASSQGVGPFEQYF TRBV18 - TRBJ2-7
CASSDYPGTSGGSSYEQYF TRBV25-1 TRBD2 TRBJ2-7
CASSFAGKAAYEQYF TRBV28 - TRBJ2-7
CSARGLAGDYEQYF TRBV20-1 TRBD2 TRBJ2-7
CASSSTTGSSSRGQETQYF TRBV7-2 - TRBJ2-5
CSARYTASGRADTQYF TRBV20-1 TRBD2 TRBJ2-3
CASSQIYRAQETQYF TRBV19 - TRBJ2-5
CASSQAYLSLTYNEQFF TRBV3-1 - TRBJ2-1
CASSLAPSGRTGEQFF TRBV5-1 TRBD2 TRBJ2-1
CAWSLELHLGYTF TRBV30 - TRBJ1-2
CASSYVRSNTGELFF TRBV6-1 - TRBJ2-2
CASGFGTSVYEQYF TRBV12-5 TRBD2 TRBJ2-7
CASSWTHRGFNIQYF TRBV5-1 TRBD1 TRBJ2-4
CASSGGLAGYTDTQYF TRBV11-2 TRBD2 TRBJ2-3
CASSRQGAGYGYTF TRBV3-1 TRBD1 TRBJ1-2
CASSEAGGTPYSNQPQHF TRBV6-1 - TRBJ1-5
CASSSEPNQPQHF TRBV11-2 - TRBJ1-5
CASRTGTGTYNEQFF TRBV12-3/TRBV12-4 TRBD1 TRBJ2-1
CASSEGPTSTDTQYF TRBV6-1 - TRBJ2-3
CASSPEVGFPKNIQYF TRBV6-1 - TRBJ2-4
CASSRRGNRFRDNEQFF TRBV27 - TRBJ2-1
CASSEVWGSTGNTIYF TRBV6-1 - TRBJ1-3